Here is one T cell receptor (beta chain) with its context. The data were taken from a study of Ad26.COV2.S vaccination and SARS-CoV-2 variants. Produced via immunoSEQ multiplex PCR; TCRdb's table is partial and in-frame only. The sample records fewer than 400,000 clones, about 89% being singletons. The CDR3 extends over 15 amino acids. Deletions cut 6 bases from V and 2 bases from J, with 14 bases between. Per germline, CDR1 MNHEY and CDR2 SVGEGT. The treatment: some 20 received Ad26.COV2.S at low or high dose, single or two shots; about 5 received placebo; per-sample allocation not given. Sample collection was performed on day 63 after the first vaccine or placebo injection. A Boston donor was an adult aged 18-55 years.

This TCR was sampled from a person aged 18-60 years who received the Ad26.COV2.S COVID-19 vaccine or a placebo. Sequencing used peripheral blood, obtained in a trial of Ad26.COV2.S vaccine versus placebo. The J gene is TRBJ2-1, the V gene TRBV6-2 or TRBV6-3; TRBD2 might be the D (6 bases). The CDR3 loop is CASSDPPGAYNEQFF. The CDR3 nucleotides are TGTGCCAGCAGCGACCCCCCGGGAGCCTACAATGAGCAGTTCTTC.